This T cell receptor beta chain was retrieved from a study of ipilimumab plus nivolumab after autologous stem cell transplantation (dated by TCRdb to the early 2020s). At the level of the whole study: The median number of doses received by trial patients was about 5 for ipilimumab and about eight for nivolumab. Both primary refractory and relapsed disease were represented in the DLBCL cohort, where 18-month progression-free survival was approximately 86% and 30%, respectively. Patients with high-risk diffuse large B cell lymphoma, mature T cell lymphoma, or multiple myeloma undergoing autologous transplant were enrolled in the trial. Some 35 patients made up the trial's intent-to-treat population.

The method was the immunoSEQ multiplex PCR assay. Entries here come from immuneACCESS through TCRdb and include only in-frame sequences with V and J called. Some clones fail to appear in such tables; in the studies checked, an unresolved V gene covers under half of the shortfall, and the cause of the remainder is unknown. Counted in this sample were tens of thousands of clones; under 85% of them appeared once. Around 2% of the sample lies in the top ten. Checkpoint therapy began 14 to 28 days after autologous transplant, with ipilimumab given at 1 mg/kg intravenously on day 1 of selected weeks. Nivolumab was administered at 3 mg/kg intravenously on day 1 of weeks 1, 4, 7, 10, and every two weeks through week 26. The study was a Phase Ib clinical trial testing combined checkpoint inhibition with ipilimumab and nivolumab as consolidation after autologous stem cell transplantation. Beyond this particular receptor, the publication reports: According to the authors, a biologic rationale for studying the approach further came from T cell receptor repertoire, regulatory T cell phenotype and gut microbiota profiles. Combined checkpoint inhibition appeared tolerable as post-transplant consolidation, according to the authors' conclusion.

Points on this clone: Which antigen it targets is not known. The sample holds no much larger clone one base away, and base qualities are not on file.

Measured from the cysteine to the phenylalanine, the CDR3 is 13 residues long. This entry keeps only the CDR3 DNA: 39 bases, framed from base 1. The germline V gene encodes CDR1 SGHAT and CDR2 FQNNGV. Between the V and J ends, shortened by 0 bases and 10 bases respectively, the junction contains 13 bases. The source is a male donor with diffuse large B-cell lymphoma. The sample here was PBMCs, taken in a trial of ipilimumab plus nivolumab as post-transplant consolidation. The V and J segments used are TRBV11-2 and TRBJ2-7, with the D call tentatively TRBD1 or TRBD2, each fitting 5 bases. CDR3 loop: CASSLDQGPIQYF. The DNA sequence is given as TGTGCCAGCAGCTTAGACCAGGGACCGATCCAGTACTTC. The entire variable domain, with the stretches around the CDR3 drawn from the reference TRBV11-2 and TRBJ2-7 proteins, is EAGVAQSPRYKIIEKRQSVAFWCNPISGHATLYWYQQILGQGPKLLIQFQNNGVVDDSQLPKDRFSAERLKGVDSTLKIQPAKLEDSAVYLCASSLDQGPIQYFGPGTRLTVT.